This T cell receptor beta chain was captured in a study of vaccination and CD4 T cells after COVID-19. Cultured CD4+ T cell DNA was sequenced using the Oncomine TCR Beta short-read assay. One entry per CDR3 protein, called by TCRdb with MiXCR from the PCR reads. There are some 3,000 distinct CDR3 sequences in the sample; roughly 29% occur only once, and about three fifths lies in the top ten. Treatment: roughly 10-day PBMC culture with coronavirus spike peptide pools or control peptides (ViraFEST assay). Ahead of the COVID-19 pandemic (2011-2018), the CD4+ T cells of the unexposed donor were collected. This clonotype is judged medium-sized. The antigen is undetermined. Germline-derived CDR1 and CDR2 are MNHEY and SMNVEV (reference sequence). The CDR3 spans 15 residues. V was clipped by 2 bases and J by 4 bases, with 14 bases between them.

The clonotype comes from a human donor in good health. V and J are TRBV27 and TRBJ2-5, with D perhaps matching TRBD1 (5 bases). Sequenced material: CD4+ T cells from blood, cultured in vitro. The CDR3 is CASSLNGRVGETQYF. The DNA for the CDR3 is TGTGCCAGCAGTTTAAACGGCAGGGTGGGAGAGACCCAGTACTTC.